The 24 T cell receptor beta chains presented below share a single source sample, sequenced in a study of T cell responses to AZD1222 COVID-19 vaccine. The repertoire was sequenced with immunoSEQ multiplex PCR; TCRdb's copy has only in-frame clones and lacks some. The sample holds approximately 100,000 clones; 85% to 90% are singletons and the top ten take 1.2% to 1.5%. The material was peripheral blood, obtained on day 0 of AZD1222 vaccination. The receptors shown here come from an adult in good health.

The chain joins TRBV12-3 or TRBV12-4 to TRBJ1-1; 8 bases align to TRBD1. V shed 3 bases, J shed 6 bases, and the junction held 0 bases outside the gene matches. CDR3 length: 12 residues. CDR3 coding DNA: TGTGCCAGCAGTTTGACAGGGGCTGAAGCTTTCTTT. Translated, it gives CASSLTGAEAFF.

In its sample, this clone was seen once. This rearrangement joins TRBV27 to TRBJ1-5, with 7 bases fitting TRBD1. The J segment lost 9 bases and the V segment lost 6 bases, leaving 11 bases of the junction unmatched. The CDR3 loop spans 14 amino acids. Germline V gene lookup returns CDR1 MNHEY and CDR2 SMNVEV (reference sequence). The CDR3 nucleotides read TGTGCCAGCAGCCACGGGACAGCCGTGGGGCCCCAGCATTTT. Encoded protein: CASSHGTAVGPQHF.

V and J are TRBV5-1 and TRBJ2-1; 7 bases agree with TRBD2. The V gene end was trimmed by 0 bases and the J gene end by 3 bases; junction bases not matched to a gene: 3. Germline CDR1 SGHRS, CDR2 YFSETQ. The CDR3 consists of 15 residues. The CDR3 DNA reads as TGCGCCAGCAGCTTGGGGGCTAGCGGCTACAATGAGCAGTTCTTC. The encoded protein is CASSLGASGYNEQFF.

The chain is built from TRBV7-9 and TRBJ1-1, with 7 bases that match TRBD1. The CDR3 extends over 15 amino acids. Germline CDR1 is SEHNR and CDR2 is FQNEAQ (reference sequence). The junction had 11 bases not matched to a gene; V was cut back by 6 bases and J by 4 bases. CDR3 region: CASRPKDRLGTEAFF. Written as DNA, the CDR3 is TGTGCCAGCAGACCCAAGGACAGGTTGGGCACTGAAGCTTTCTTT.

V usage is TRBV29-1 and J usage is TRBJ1-5; D gene unclear. This CDR3 contains 13 residues. CDR1 is SQVTM, CDR2 ANQGSEA, per germline. V gave up 4 bases and J gave up 5 bases, with 12 bases separating them. The CDR3 DNA follows: TGCAGCGTTGTGGGTGGGGTTGATCAGCCCCAGCATTTT. Amino acids: CSVVGGVDQPQHF. The variable domain in full, with the rest retrieved from reference TRBV29-1 and TRBJ1-5, is SAVISQKPSRDICQRGTSLTIQCQVDSQVTMMFWYRQQPGQSLTLIATANQGSEATYESGFVIDKFPISRPNLTFSTLTVSNMSPEDSSIYLCSVVGGVDQPQHFGDGTRLSIL.

This chain uses TRBV5-4 with TRBJ2-7; no reliable D call. Germline-derived CDR1 and CDR2 are SGHNT and YYREEE (reference sequence). V lost 2 bases, J lost 0 bases, and 6 bases lay in between. The CDR3 is made up of 13 amino acids. The CDR3 DNA reads as TGTGCCAGCAGCTTTGGCGGCTCCTACGAGCAGTACTTC. Encoded protein: CASSFGGSYEQYF.

The gene calls are TRBV19 and TRBJ1-1; 11 bases map to TRBD1. Germline CDR1 LNHDA, CDR2 SQIVND (reference sequence). This CDR3 spans 14 amino acids. Trimming removed 5 bases from V and 5 bases from J; junction bases left unmatched: 4. The CDR3, as DNA: TGTGCCAGTAGTGCGGGACAGGGGGAGACTGAAGCTTTCTTT. Protein: CASSAGQGETEAFF.

This clone was seen a single time. The CDR3 DNA reads as TGTGCCAGCAGCTTAGATTGGTCGGGCTCCTATAATTCACCCCTCCACTTT. Protein: CASSLDWSGSYNSPLHF. V usage is TRBV11-2 and J usage is TRBJ1-6; D gene ambiguous. Germline V gene lookup returns CDR1 SGHAT and CDR2 FQNNGV. Deletions cut 0 bases from V and 0 bases from J, with 9 bases between. The length of the CDR3 is 17 residues.

The chain combines TRBV6-2 or TRBV6-3 with TRBJ2-5; possibly TRBD1 for D (6 bases). V lost 4 bases and J 3 bases, leaving 21 bases between the germline ends. The germline V gene has CDR1 MNHEY and CDR2 SVGEGT. CDR3 length: 17 amino acids. The CDR3: CASSFPLEVSGEETQYF. As DNA, the CDR3 is TGTGCCAGCAGTTTCCCCCTCGAGGTGTCAGGGGAAGAGACCCAGTACTTC.

This clone showed up just once. This CDR3 reads CASSLGLTGGDTQYF. The CDR3 nucleotides read TGTGCCAGCAGCTTAGGCCTGACGGGAGGAGATACGCAGTATTTT. The chain uses TRBV13 and TRBJ2-3, with 7 nucleotides matching TRBD2. This CDR3 contains 15 residues. The V gene end was trimmed by 0 bases and the J gene end by 5 bases; junction bases not matched to a gene: 5. CDR1 and CDR2 from the germline V gene are PRHDT and FYEKMQ (reference sequence).

The chain is built from TRBV5-1 and TRBJ2-3; TRBD1 matches 8 bases. CDR1 is SGHRS and CDR2 is YFSETQ in the germline V gene. V shed 0 bases, J shed 2 bases, and the junction held 2 bases outside the gene matches. The CDR3 sequence is 15 residues long. The CDR3 protein is CASSLVQGATDTQYF. The DNA for the CDR3 is TGCGCCAGCAGCTTGGTGCAGGGGGCCACAGATACGCAGTATTTT.

The chain recombines TRBV5-4 with TRBJ2-7; the D gene is possibly TRBD2 (5 bases). With 4 bases removed from V and 1 base from J, the gap between germline ends came to 18 bases. Germline lookup yields CDR1 SGHNT and CDR2 YYREEE (reference sequence). The CDR3 is 16 amino acids. For the CDR3, the DNA is TGTGCCAGCAGCCCCACAGCGGCCTCAGTGTCCTACGAGCAGTACTTC. Amino acid sequence: CASSPTAASVSYEQYF.

This clone has just a few counts. This chain links TRBV10-3 with TRBJ1-3, with 7 bases that match TRBD1. This CDR3 comprises 14 residues. The trim removed 11 bases at V and 2 bases at J, leaving 9 bases unmatched. CDR1 ENHRY and CDR2 SYGVKD come from the germline V gene. CDR3 sequence: CAGSSGQAGNTIYF. The DNA of the CDR3 is TGTGCCGGATCCTCTGGACAGGCTGGAAACACCATATATTTT.

The chain joins TRBV6-5 to TRBJ2-7; 9 nucleotides agree with TRBD1. Germline V gene sequence: CDR1 MNHEY, CDR2 SVGAGI. Trimming removed 0 bases from V and 6 bases from J; junction bases left unmatched: 9. The length of the CDR3 is 16 residues. The CDR3 is CASSYSPPGQGAEQYF. CDR3 bases: TGTGCCAGCAGTTACTCGCCTCCGGGACAGGGTGCCGAGCAGTACTTC.

A remark on this clone: Other DNA sequences within the sample encode an identical CDR3. The V gene is TRBV6-4, the J gene TRBJ1-1, with D possibly matching TRBD1 (5 bases). Germline values: CDR1 MRHNA, CDR2 SNTAGT. The CDR3 is made up of 14 amino acids. V was clipped by 0 bases and J by 5 bases, with 10 bases between them. The DNA of the CDR3 is TGTGCCAGCAGTGACTCGAGTAGGGGAACTGAAGCTTTCTTT. As protein: CASSDSSRGTEAFF.

The DNA of the CDR3 is TGTGCCAGCCAGGGAGGGCTCACAGATACGCAGTATTTT. It is translated as CASQGGLTDTQYF. V and J are TRBV6-5 and TRBJ2-3, with 7 bases identical to TRBD2. Trimming at V came to 8 bases and at J to 2 bases, leaving 4 bases not matched to a gene. This CDR3 has 13 residues. The germline V gene encodes CDR1 MNHEY and CDR2 SVGAGI.

The chain combines TRBV24-1 with TRBJ2-2; 8 positions agree with TRBD1. The CDR3 has 16 amino acids. Germline CDR1 is KGHDR and CDR2 is SFDVKD. After removal of 3 bases from V and 0 bases from J, the junction contained 2 bases not matched to a gene. The CDR3 loop reads CATSDPGQANTGELFF. Written as DNA, the CDR3 is TGTGCCACCAGTGATCCGGGACAGGCGAACACCGGGGAGCTGTTTTTT.

This clone was recorded a few times. CDR3 bases: TGCGCCAGGGACCGGGACAGGAGCTCCTACGAGCAGTACTTC. This translates into CARDRDRSSYEQYF. The chain recombines TRBV5-1 with TRBJ2-7; 8 positions match TRBD1. The CDR3 runs 14 residues. Germline V gives CDR1 SGHRS, CDR2 YFSETQ. J gave up 0 bases and V 8 bases, and 7 bases lay outside the gene matches.

This chain joins TRBV28 and TRBJ1-5, with D perhaps TRBD1 (6 bases). The V end was cut by 4 bases, the J end by 7 bases, with 23 bases between. The CDR3 length is 17 residues. Germline CDR1 is MDHEN and CDR2 is SYDVKM. The CDR3 DNA sequence: TGTGCCAGCAGTTGGGTTTTTGTGTCAGGGGAGAGGCAGCCCCAGCATTTT. Protein product: CASSWVFVSGERQPQHF.

CDR3 in amino acids: CASSLAGSWGEKLFF. The CDR3 DNA reads as TGTGCCAGCAGTTTAGCGGGCAGCTGGGGCGAAAAACTGTTTTTT. The chain carries TRBV28 and TRBJ1-4; D may be TRBD1 (5 bases). This CDR3 contains 15 residues. Germline V gene data show CDR1 as MDHEN and CDR2 as SYDVKM. Trimming took 2 bases from V and 8 from J, leaving 15 bases between them.

This clone was observed a single time. The J gene is TRBJ2-7, the V gene TRBV2, with D possibly being TRBD1 (6 bases). CDR1 and CDR2 (germline): SNHLY, FYNNEI. The CDR3 contains 15 residues. Trimming cost V 3 bases and J 0 bases, with 12 bases left between them. The CDR3 reads CASSDSGHHSYEQYF. CDR3 sequence (DNA): TGTGCCAGCAGTGACTCGGGACACCACTCCTACGAGCAGTACTTC.

Only a few counts were recorded for this clone. CDR3 sequence: CSVVHGAEDYGYTF. The CDR3 DNA follows: TGCAGCGTTGTCCACGGGGCGGAGGACTATGGCTACACCTTC. The chain employs TRBV29-1 and TRBJ1-2; tentative D call: TRBD1 (5 bases). V gave up 4 bases and J gave up 3 bases, with 15 bases separating them. From germline, CDR1 is SQVTM and CDR2 ANQGSEA. This CDR3 has 14 residues.

The rearrangement links TRBV9 to TRBJ2-3; D remains unclear. The germline CDR1 and CDR2 sequences are SGDLS and YYNGEE. The V end lost 2 bases, the J end lost 3 bases, and 7 bases lay between the germline ends. CDR3 length: 13 residues. CDR3 DNA: TGTGCCAGCAGCGTCACCGGGACAGATACGCAGTATTTT. This translates into CASSVTGTDTQYF. Full variable domain (outside the CDR3, taken from reference TRBV9 and TRBJ2-3): DSGVTQTPKHLITATGQRVTLRCSPRSGDLSVYWYQQSLDQGLQFLIQYYNGEERAKGNILERFSAQQFPDLHSELNLSSLELGDSALYFCASSVTGTDTQYFGPGTRLTVL.

J is TRBJ1-1 and V is TRBV4-3, with 10 bases that match TRBD1. This CDR3 is built from 14 residues. Germline values: CDR1 LGHNA, CDR2 YSLEER. The trim removed 4 bases at V and 6 bases at J, leaving 5 bases unmatched. CDR3 nucleotide sequence: TGCGCCAGCAGCCGGAAAGACAGGGGGCCTGAAGCTTTCTTT. Translating it yields CASSRKDRGPEAFF.